Below, one T cell receptor (beta chain) is given with its context. The sample is drawn from a study of cytomegalovirus exposure and HLA in healthy donors. CDR3 size: 15 residues. CDR1 and CDR2 (germline): SGHRS, YFSETQ. With 0 bases removed from V and 4 bases from J, the gap between germline ends came to 11 bases. In the PCR, 60 Vbeta and 13 Jbeta primers were used. Profiling relied on immunoSEQ multiplex PCR, and the TCRdb table lists in-frame clones only, not all of them. The sample consists of roughly 69,000 clones, 75% to 80% of them appearing once. The sequence was collected from a man younger than 35 in good health and CMV-seronegative. This chain connects TRBV5-1 to TRBJ1-5, with D possibly TRBD1 on 6 matching bases. Sequencing was carried out using PBMCs. This CDR3 reads CASSLETGRNQPQHF. In DNA, the CDR3 is TGCGCCAGCAGCTTGGAGACAGGCCGAAATCAGCCCCAGCATTTT. Full variable domain (missing parts from reference TRBV5-1 and TRBJ1-5): KAGVTQTPRYLIKTRGQQVTLSCSPISGHRSVSWYQQTPGQGLQFLFEYFSETQRNKGNFPGRFSGRQFSNSRSEMNVSTLELGDSALYLCASSLETGRNQPQHFGDGTRLSIL.